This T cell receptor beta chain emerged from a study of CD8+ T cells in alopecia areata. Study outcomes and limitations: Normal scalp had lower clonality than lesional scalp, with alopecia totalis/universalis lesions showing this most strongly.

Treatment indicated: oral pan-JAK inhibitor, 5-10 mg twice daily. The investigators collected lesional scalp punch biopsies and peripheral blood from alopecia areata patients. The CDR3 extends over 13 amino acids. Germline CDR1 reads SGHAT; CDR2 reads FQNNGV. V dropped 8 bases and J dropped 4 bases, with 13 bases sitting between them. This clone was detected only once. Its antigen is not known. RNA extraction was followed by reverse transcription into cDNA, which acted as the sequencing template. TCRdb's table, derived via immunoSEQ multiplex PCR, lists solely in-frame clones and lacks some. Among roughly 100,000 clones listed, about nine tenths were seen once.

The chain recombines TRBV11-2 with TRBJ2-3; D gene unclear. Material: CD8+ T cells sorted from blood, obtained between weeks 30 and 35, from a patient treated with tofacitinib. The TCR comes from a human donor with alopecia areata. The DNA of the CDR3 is TGTGCCAGCGTCGCCGGCGCCCCAGATACGCAGTATTTT. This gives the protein CASVAGAPDTQYF. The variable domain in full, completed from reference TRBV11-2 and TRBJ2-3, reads EAGVAQSPRYKIIEKRQSVAFWCNPISGHATLYWYQQILGQGPKLLIQFQNNGVVDDSQLPKDRFSAERLKGVDSTLKIQPAKLEDSAVYLCASVAGAPDTQYFGPGTRLTVL.